Described below is a single T cell receptor beta chain sequence and its context. Antigen: not known. These data belong to a study of T cell responses to AZD1222 COVID-19 vaccine. TCRdb keeps only in-frame clones here, not all; method: immunoSEQ multiplex PCR. Among about 90,000 clones, about 90% were seen once, and the ten largest hold less than 5.5%. Study-wide points: A mostly white British donor set with more females was recruited, and clonal diversity was possibly underestimated. Seropositive at baseline were only a handful of AZD1222 recipients.

Germline assignment: CDR1 SNHLY and CDR2 FYNNEI. This CDR3 region has 16 residues. Losses at the gene ends were 6 bases for V and 3 bases for J; bases not matched to a gene: 9. The sequenced sample was peripheral blood, obtained on day 0 of MenACWY control vaccination. The receptor's source is an adult in good health. The gene calls are TRBV2 and TRBJ2-3, with 10 positions matching TRBD2. CDR3 in amino acids: CASRMGASGSTDTQYF. CDR3 in DNA: TGTGCCAGCAGGATGGGGGCTAGCGGGAGTACAGATACGCAGTATTTT.